The 19 T cell receptor beta chains below were found in one sample sequenced in a study of Graves' ophthalmopathy and Graves' hyperthyroidism. RNA served as the template for amplifying TCR beta CDR3 regions. RT-PCR with HTBI primers came first, then second-round multiplex PCR. TCRdb processed the multiplex PCR reads anew with MiXCR; each CDR3 protein has one entry. The sample holds about 380,000 distinct CDR3 sequences, about 16% seen once. What was sequenced was peripheral blood. The receptors here all came from a young woman with stable Graves' hyperthyroidism.

The sample holds many counts of this clonotype. This chain uses TRBV12-3 or TRBV12-4 with TRBJ2-7; 11 positions match TRBD2. After removal of 8 bases from V and 5 bases from J, the junction contained 11 bases not matched to a gene. The CDR3 is 15 residues long. The CDR3 DNA is TGTGCCAGCGGTGATAGCGGGGGGGAACGAGACGAGCAGTACTTC. This codes for CASGDSGGERDEQYF.

This clonotype came up many times. One end of the junction does not line up with germline, which may come from a read error. This rearrangement joins TRBV27 to TRBJ2-5, with 15 bases lining up with TRBD2. This CDR3 spans 15 amino acids. Looked up from germline, CDR1 is MNHEY and CDR2 is SMNVEV (reference sequence). This CDR3 reads CASRGLAGGQETKYF. CDR3 nucleotide sequence: TGTGCCAGCAGAGGACTAGCGGGGGGGCAGGAGACCAAGTACTTC.

At least ten counts were recorded for this clonotype. V gene TRBV11-2 combines with J gene TRBJ2-7; D ambiguous. Germline V gene lookup returns CDR1 SGHAT and CDR2 FQNNGV. The V end lost 2 bases, the J end lost 7 bases, and 12 bases lay between the germline ends. This CDR3 contains 13 residues. CDR3 protein: CASSLSPLQEQYF. The DNA of the CDR3 is TGTGCCAGCAGCTTATCCCCTCTTCAAGAGCAGTACTTC.

This clonotype has a count of ten or more. This chain links TRBV6-5 with TRBJ1-2, with D possibly matching TRBD1 (5 bases). This CDR3 spans 16 amino acids. Germline-derived CDR1 and CDR2 are MNHEY and SVGAGI. V gave up 7 bases and J gave up 0 bases, with 18 bases separating them. The CDR3 DNA is TGTGCCAGCATTTCCCCCGGGACCGGTACTAACTATGGCTACACCTTC. This sequence encodes CASISPGTGTNYGYTF.

This clonotype was counted at least ten times. The chain has TRBV14 and TRBJ2-7; no clear D gene. CDR1 and CDR2 (germline): SGHDN, FVKESK. This CDR3 is 14 amino acids long. Trimming removed 0 bases from V and 6 bases from J, with 12 bases in between. CDR3 bases: TGTGCCAGCAGCCAAGAGAGTATCGCACGCGAGCAGTACTTC. It codes for CASSQESIAREQYF.

This clonotype was recorded at least ten times. This rearrangement joins TRBV15 to TRBJ1-3, with 12 bases matching TRBD1. CDR3 length: 17 amino acids. Per germline, CDR1 LNHNV and CDR2 YYDKDF (reference sequence). With 2 bases clipped from V and 1 base from J, the junction kept 3 bases outside the gene matches. The CDR3 protein is CATSRRDRGLSGNTIYF. In DNA form, the CDR3 reads TGTGCCACCAGCAGACGGGACAGGGGGCTTTCTGGAAACACCATATATTTT.

This clonotype was counted between two and nine times. The chain recombines TRBV9 with TRBJ2-3; D ambiguous. Trimming pared 4 bases from V and 3 bases from J, leaving 15 bases between. The germline V gene has CDR1 SGDLS and CDR2 YYNGEE. This CDR3 contains 15 residues. The CDR3 DNA reads TGTGCCAGCAGCCCAGACATCTACGGGACAGATACGCAGTATTTT. It yields the protein CASSPDIYGTDTQYF. Full variable domain (remainder filled in from reference TRBV9 and TRBJ2-3): DSGVTQTPKHLITATGQRVTLRCSPRSGDLSVYWYQQSLDQGLQFLIQYYNGEERAKGNILERFSAQQFPDLHSELNLSSLELGDSALYFCASSPDIYGTDTQYFGPGTRLTVL.

The chain couples TRBV5-1 to TRBJ1-1; D might be TRBD1 (5 bases). The CDR3 loop spans 15 amino acids. In germline, CDR1 is SGHRS, CDR2 YFSETQ. V was trimmed by 0 bases and J by 3 bases, leaving 12 bases between them. CDR3 coding DNA: TGCGCCAGCAGCTTGGAGGGGAGCTACGACACTGAAGCTTTCTTT. Translated, it gives CASSLEGSYDTEAFF.

This clonotype has at least ten counts. The chain has TRBV7-2 and TRBJ1-1; D is unresolved. The CDR3 covers 15 residues. V lost 1 base and J lost 1, with 10 bases in between. Germline-derived CDR1 and CDR2 are SGHTA and FQGNSA. The CDR3 here is CASSLVGAGNTEAFF. As DNA, the CDR3 is TGTGCCAGCAGCTTAGTAGGAGCGGGGAACACTGAAGCTTTCTTT.

This clonotype was detected ten times or more. V gene TRBV9 combines with J gene TRBJ2-2, with D perhaps TRBD2 (5 bases). The CDR3 extends over 12 amino acids. The germline CDR1 and CDR2 sequences are SGDLS and YYNGEE. V was clipped by 9 bases and J by 4 bases, with 10 bases between them. The CDR3 bases are TGTGCCACCTCAGGACTCACCGGGGAGCTGTTTTTT. This gives the protein CATSGLTGELFF.

This clonotype was seen repeatedly, ten times or more. The chain combines TRBV29-1 with TRBJ2-5, with 8 nucleotides matching TRBD2. Germline lookup yields CDR1 SQVTM and CDR2 ANQGSEA. V lost 3 bases and J lost 4; bases outside the gene matches: 4. The CDR3 totals 13 residues. The CDR3 nucleotides are TGCAGCGTTGACCCCGGGAGGGTAGAGACCCAGTACTTC. This gives the protein CSVDPGRVETQYF.

The chain joins TRBV29-1 to TRBJ2-4; 8 bases match TRBD2. The CDR3 runs to 13 residues. Looked up from germline, CDR1 is SQVTM and CDR2 is ANQGSEA. The V gene end was trimmed by 4 bases and the J gene end by 5 bases; junction bases not matched to a gene: 4. The CDR3 sequence: CSVVPGGENIQYF. In nucleotides, the CDR3 is TGCAGCGTTGTGCCGGGAGGGGAAAACATTCAGTACTTC.

About this clonotype itself: A much larger clonotype is one base distant, so this may be a read error. The chain uses TRBV11-3 and TRBJ2-5; 8 bases are a match to TRBD1. Germline V lookup: CDR1 SGHNT, CDR2 YENEEA. The CDR3 totals 15 residues. The chain's CDR3 is CASSLDNDRGETKYF. CDR3 coding DNA: TGTGCCAGCAGCTTAGATAACGACAGGGGAGAGACCAAGTACTTC.

This clonotype was observed many times. This chain joins TRBV24-1 and TRBJ2-2; 7 nucleotides agree with TRBD2. CDR3 length: 13 amino acids. Germline trimming cut 7 bases from V and 7 bases from J; bases unmatched to any gene: 5. The V gene's germline CDR1 is KGHDR and CDR2 SFDVKD. CDR3 DNA sequence: TGTGCCACCAGGGGACGGGGGGTCGGGGAGCTGTTTTTT. Protein product: CATRGRGVGELFF.

This clonotype showed up many times. The rearrangement joins TRBV12-5 to TRBJ2-5; no firm D call. Trimming shortened V by 0 bases and J by 1 base, and 9 bases separated the two germline ends. This CDR3 region has 15 residues. Germline V gene lookup returns CDR1 LGHNT and CDR2 FRNRAP. CDR3 DNA: TGTGCTAGTGGTTTGGTACAGAGCATCCAAGAGACCCAGTACTTC. It specifies CASGLVQSIQETQYF.

This clonotype was counted many times. The rearrangement links TRBV24-1 to TRBJ1-2, with D possibly TRBD1 on 5 matching bases. The CDR3 consists of 12 residues. Germline V lookup: CDR1 KGHDR, CDR2 SFDVKD. V gave up 4 bases and J gave up 7 bases, with 9 bases separating them. The CDR3 protein is CATSDPRVGYTF. CDR3 DNA: TGTGCCACCAGTGACCCCAGGGTTGGCTACACCTTC.

This clonotype was seen ten or more times. The chain uses TRBV7-6 and TRBJ1-1; 8 bases align to TRBD1. Germline V gene data show CDR1 as SGHVS and CDR2 as FNYEAQ. The CDR3 has 15 residues. Trimming removed 4 bases from V and 5 bases from J; junction bases left unmatched: 9. The CDR3 loop reads CASSSGTGVGTEAFF. The CDR3 region has the DNA TGTGCCAGCAGCTCAGGGACAGGAGTAGGGACTGAAGCTTTCTTT.

This clonotype appeared many times. This sequence joins TRBV4-1 and TRBJ1-2; TRBD1 might be the D (5 bases). Germline V gene data show CDR1 as MGHRA and CDR2 as YSYEKL. With 0 bases removed from V and 0 bases from J, the gap between germline ends came to 8 bases. This CDR3 is built from 15 residues. The chain's CDR3 is CASSQDGHPNYGYTF. The CDR3 DNA sequence: TGCGCCAGCAGCCAAGATGGACATCCTAACTATGGCTACACCTTC.

This clonotype has a count of ten or more. V gene TRBV6-5 combines with J gene TRBJ2-7; possibly TRBD1 or TRBD2 for D (5 bases each). Germline assignment: CDR1 MNHEY and CDR2 SVGAGI. The CDR3 runs to 14 residues. Trimming pared 4 bases from V and 0 bases from J, leaving 10 bases between. Here the CDR3 DNA reads TGTGCCAGCAGTTGGTGGGGGTCCTCCTACGAGCAGTACTTC. Encoded protein: CASSWWGSSYEQYF.